This T cell receptor beta chain was recorded in a study of a mutant IDH1 vaccine in newly diagnosed glioma. Sequenced by immunoSEQ multiplex PCR; TCRdb stores in-frame clones only, minus some. The table records about 81,000 clones, approximately 85% of them present only once. Specified time point: week 23, last vaccination. Every single dose of the vaccine, 300 ug of mutant IDH1 20-mer peptide, came with topical imiquimod. Concerning this clone itself: What it binds is unknown.

The CDR3 has 15 amino acids. The germline V gene has CDR1 MDHEN and CDR2 SYDVKM. Trimming removed 6 bases at V and 0 bases at J, with 15 bases between. The rearrangement uses TRBV28 and TRBJ2-7, with a tentative D call TRBD2 (5 bases). The clonotype comes from a man between 25 and 39 years old with glioma. Some clones in this sample may be carry-over from other donors' samples. The sample was PBMCs, taken from a glioma patient whose treatment included an IDH1 peptide vaccine. In DNA form, the CDR3 reads TGTGCCAGCAGGATACTGACTGGGAGCTCCTACGAGCAGTACTTC. Translation: CASRILTGSSYEQYF.